The T cell receptor (beta chain) described here comes from a study of regulatory T cells in long-lasting Graves disease. Broader study findings: Persistent cases favored TRBV28, TRBJ1-2 and TRBJ2-5.

Time point meaning: newly diagnosed GD, antithyroid drugs for less than 3 months. After RNA was extracted from PBMCs, the TCR library was made from it. This clonotype was seen a few times. Its antigen is still unknown. Germline assignment: CDR1 KGHDR and CDR2 SFDVKD. The CDR3 contains 13 residues. The ends were cut back, 4 bases at V and 7 bases at J, with 10 bases in the middle. For TCR beta, libraries came from iRepertoire HTBI primers and Arm-PCR of CDR3 regions. One entry per CDR3 protein, called by TCRdb with MiXCR from the multiplex PCR reads. The sample consists of roughly 250,000 distinct CDR3 sequences, 15% to 20% of them appearing once. These data are also associated with another study on T cells in Graves' hyperthyroidism and ophthalmopathy. That source reports: Graves' hyperthyroidism showing no ophthalmopathy progression within 18 months was considered stable. The model anticipated ophthalmopathy a median approximately six months pre-onset.

The V gene is TRBV24-1, the J gene TRBJ2-1; TRBD2 might be the D (5 bases). The TCR comes from a woman younger than 45 with Graves disease. Specimen: peripheral blood mononuclear cells (PBMCs), collected at new diagnosis, from a patient treated with antithyroid drugs. The CDR3, as DNA: TGTGCCACCAGTGACCCGGGGAAAAATGAGCAGTTCTTC. This gives the protein CATSDPGKNEQFF.